Listed here is a single T cell receptor beta chain. Its antigen is not known. The CDR3 spans 15 residues. V was pared by 2 bases and J by 5 bases, with 4 bases of the junction left unmatched. The germline V gene encodes CDR1 SGHRS and CDR2 YFSETQ. Primers for the PCR totalled 60 Vbeta and 13 Jbeta. The assay was immunoSEQ multiplex PCR, and TCRdb's table has in-frame clones only and misses some. Among roughly 43,000 clones, 50% to 75% were seen once, and the ten largest hold roughly 9.4%. The sample originates from a study of cytomegalovirus exposure and HLA in healthy donors. Whole-study results and caveats: HLA restriction was apparent for most CMV-associated TCR beta chains in a later analysis. Analyzed later, association rates of TCRs varied across HLA loci, with DRB1 most and HLA-C fewest. CMV serostatus was the sole immune exposure data available.

Specimen: PBMCs. The chain combines TRBV5-1 with TRBJ2-5, with TRBD2 identical over 12 bases. The clonotype originates from a human donor in good health. CDR3 DNA sequence: TGCGCCAGCAGCTTTCTAGCGGGGGGGCCGGAGACCCAGTACTTC. This gives the protein CASSFLAGGPETQYF.